The source of this TCR beta chain is a study of technical replicates of blood from a few donors. Clones were read by immunoSEQ multiplex PCR, and TCRdb kept only the in-frame ones, dropping some. The sample carries approximately 79,000 clones, 95% recorded once. Trimming cost V 4 bases and J 0 bases, with 13 bases left between them. This CDR3 has 15 residues. In germline, CDR1 is SGHRS, CDR2 YFSETQ. The receptor was derived from a human donor in good health. The sample taken for sequencing was T cells isolated from PBMCs. The chain joins TRBV5-1 to TRBJ1-1; TRBD1 might be the D (6 bases). For the CDR3, the DNA is TGCGCCAGCAGCCCGGTAGGGGGTATGAACACTGAAGCTTTCTTT. Its protein product is CASSPVGGMNTEAFF.